These T cell receptor beta chains were read from a single sample in a study of blood T cell repertoires in COVID-19. Here immunoSEQ multiplex PCR was the method, and the copy in TCRdb shows in-frame clones only, minus some. The sample carries around 230,000 clones, approximately 80% recorded once. Input material: peripheral blood. The source of these receptors is a middle-aged man with acute or convalescent COVID-19. Both conserved end residues are part of each CDR3. D genes are given only for firm matches. A clone size is listed for some rows: how often the clone was seen (once, few, many), or a class if it is expanded.

-	TRBV7-9	TRBJ1-2	-	-	CASQSISVPAAHRANGYTF
-	TRBV7-8	TRBJ1-6	-	TGTGCCAGCAGCTTAGGACAGAGGAATTCACCCCTCCACTTT	CASSLGQRNSPLHF
-	TRBV2	TRBJ2-7	-	TGTGCCAGCGGGGGGGCTAGGGCCGGTGGGGAGCAGTACTTC	CASGGARAGGEQYF
-	TRBV6-6	TRBJ2-2	-	TGTGCCAGCAGTACCCGTCTAGAGACCGGGGAGCTGTTTTTT	CASSTRLETGELFF
-	TRBV5-6	TRBJ2-7	-	TGTGCCAGCAGCGCCCTAGGAGGCGGTAGCTCCTACGAGCAGTACTTC	CASSALGGGSSYEQYF
-	TRBV2	TRBJ2-7	TRBD2	TGTGCCAGCAGTCGGACTAGCTTGGGCGAGCAGTACTTC	CASSRTSLGEQYF
-	TRBV11-2	TRBJ2-5	-	TGTGCCAGCAGCTTAGTGTACCGCGCCCCTAATATGGAGACCCAGTACTTC	CASSLVYRAPNMETQYF
-	TRBV6-2/TRBV6-3	TRBJ1-6	TRBD1	TGTGCCAGCAGTTACTCTTGGGACAGGGTGGGATCACCCCTCCACTTT	CASSYSWDRVGSPLHF
-	TRBV3-1/TRBV3-2	TRBJ2-1	-	TGTGCCAGCAGTCCGAACAGGGTAGCATATGAGCAGTTCTTC	CASSPNRVAYEQFF
-	TRBV6-1	TRBJ2-1	-	TGTGCCAGCAGTGACAGGGGAACTGGGGGTTCCATGAACGAGCAGTTCTTC	CASSDRGTGGSMNEQFF
-	TRBV2	TRBJ1-2	TRBD1	TGTGCCAGCAGTGAAAGCAGGGGGGCTAACTATGGCTACACCTTC	CASSESRGANYGYTF
once	TRBV6-2/TRBV6-3	TRBJ2-5	-	TGTGCCAGCAGCCCCGCAAGGGGCGATATCCCGGAGACCCAGTACTTC	CASSPARGDIPETQYF
-	TRBV29-1	TRBJ1-4	TRBD1	TGCAGCGGGACGACAGGGGGCAGGGAAAAACTGTTTTTT	CSGTTGGREKLFF
-	TRBV3-1/TRBV3-2	TRBJ2-1	TRBD2	TGTGCCAGCAGGTCGACTAGCGGCTCCTACAATGAGCAGTTCTTC	CASRSTSGSYNEQFF
-	TRBV28	TRBJ1-1	TRBD1	TGTGCCAGCAGTTTGCCCGGGACAGGGAGGACTGAAGCTTTCTTT	CASSLPGTGRTEAFF
-	TRBV3-1/TRBV3-2	TRBJ1-1	-	TGTGCCAGCAGCCAAGGGGGCTCAGGAACTGAAGCTTTCTTT	CASSQGGSGTEAFF
many	TRBV19	TRBJ1-2	-	TGTGCCAGTAGTATAGACAGGGGATGGAATGGCTACACCTTC	CASSIDRGWNGYTF
-	TRBV5-6	TRBJ2-1	-	TGTGCCAGCAGCTCCTACTCCGGCTACAATGAGCAGTTCTTC	CASSSYSGYNEQFF
-	TRBV11-2	TRBJ1-1	-	TGTGCCAGCAGCTTAATGGGGCGCTCTGAAGCTTTCTTT	CASSLMGRSEAFF
-	TRBV29-1	TRBJ2-5	-	TGCAGCACCCAAGATTTTAGTGGAGAGAGGAGGGAGACCCAGTACTTC	CSTQDFSGERRETQYF
-	TRBV12-3/TRBV12-4	TRBJ1-5	-	TGTGCCAGCAGTGGAGGGTACAATCAGCCCCAGCATTTT	CASSGGYNQPQHF
-	TRBV5-4	TRBJ1-2	TRBD1	TGTGCCAGCAGCTTAGGCCTGGGACAGGGGGCGGGTGGTGGCTACACCTTC	CASSLGLGQGAGGGYTF
-	TRBV7-8	TRBJ2-7	-	TGTGCCAGCAGCTTAAGCGGCGGGATTGCCTACGAGCAGTACTTC	CASSLSGGIAYEQYF
-	TRBV19	TRBJ1-2	-	TGTGCCAGTATAGGGGCAGGGGATGGCTACACCTTC	CASIGAGDGYTF
-	TRBV5-4	TRBJ2-5	TRBD2	TGTGCCACCGAGAAAGCGGGAGCCCGGGAGACCCAGTACTTC	CATEKAGARETQYF
-	TRBV4-1	TRBJ1-4	TRBD1	TGCGCCAGCAGCCGACAAACCGGGACAGGTGTGACTAATGAAAAACTGTTTTTT	CASSRQTGTGVTNEKLFF
-	TRBV2	TRBJ1-2	-	TGTGCCAGCAGGGGAGACAGGCAGAGCTATGGCTACACCTTC	CASRGDRQSYGYTF
-	TRBV29-1	TRBJ1-2	-	TGCAGCGTTGATGACGGGTTATTTGGCTACACCTTC	CSVDDGLFGYTF
-	TRBV6-5	TRBJ1-4	-	TGTGCCACCCTGGGACTGGGTAATGAAAAACTGTTTTTT	CATLGLGNEKLFF
-	TRBV5-5	TRBJ1-5	TRBD1	TGTGCCAGCAGCCCGGACAGGGTGTATCAGCCCCAGCATTTT	CASSPDRVYQPQHF
-	TRBV6-5	TRBJ1-2	-	TGTGCCAGCAGTTACGGCCGGGACTACCCCAACTATGGCTACACCTTC	CASSYGRDYPNYGYTF
-	TRBV5-1	TRBJ1-2	-	TGCGCCAGCAGCTTGGAAACAAGGGGATTCTATGGCTACACCTTC	CASSLETRGFYGYTF
-	TRBV12-3/TRBV12-4	TRBJ2-1	TRBD1	TGTGCCAGCAGTTCGGGACAGTTGTCGTTCTTC	CASSSGQLSFF
-	TRBV19	TRBJ2-2	-	TGTGCCAGTAATAGAATAGCGAACACCGGGGAGCTGTTTTTT	CASNRIANTGELFF
-	TRBV30	TRBJ1-4	-	TGTGCCTGGATTATTAACGGACGGGAGATTACTTCAACTAATGAAAAACTGTTTTTT	CAWIINGREITSTNEKLFF
few	TRBV15	TRBJ1-1	-	TGTGCCACCAGCAGAGATCTGCAGGGTCGGTGGAACACTGAAGCTTTCTTT	CATSRDLQGRWNTEAFF
-	TRBV7-9	TRBJ2-3	TRBD2	TGTGCCAGCCAGCGGGAGGGCACAGATACGCAGTATTTT	CASQREGTDTQYF
-	TRBV19	TRBJ2-5	TRBD1	TGTGCCAGTAGTATGACAGGGGCGGGGGAGACCCAGTACTTC	CASSMTGAGETQYF
-	TRBV3-1/TRBV3-2	TRBJ1-5	-	TGTGCCAGCAGCCAAGGAAGGGGACATAGCAATCAGCCCCAGCATTTT	CASSQGRGHSNQPQHF
-	TRBV5-1	TRBJ2-2	TRBD2	TGCGCCAGCAGCTTGGCGGCGGGAGCGACCGGGGAGCTGTTTTTT	CASSLAAGATGELFF
-	TRBV7-3	TRBJ1-2	-	TGTGCCAGCAGCCCCGGAGAGGGGGTCTATGGCTACACCTTC	CASSPGEGVYGYTF
once	TRBV7-9	TRBJ2-7	-	TGTGCCAGCAGCTTGGACTACTCCTACGAGCAGTACTTC	CASSLDYSYEQYF
-	TRBV29-1	TRBJ2-1	-	TGCAGCGGCGACAGTTTATCCTACAATGAGCAGTTCTTC	CSGDSLSYNEQFF
-	TRBV5-1	TRBJ2-5	-	TGCGCCAGCAGCTTGGACCGAGCGTGGACCCAGTACTTC	CASSLDRAWTQYF
once	TRBV12-3/TRBV12-4	TRBJ2-7	TRBD2	TGTGCCAGCAGTATTAGCGGGCGGGGGGAGCAGTACTTC	CASSISGRGEQYF
-	TRBV2	TRBJ1-2	-	TGTGCCAGCAGTGAAGAGCTGAGGGATTATGGCTACACCTTC	CASSEELRDYGYTF
-	TRBV20-1	TRBJ2-3	-	TGCAGTGCTATAGCGAATACGCAGTATTTT	CSAIANTQYF
-	TRBV12-3/TRBV12-4	TRBJ1-1	-	TGTGCCAGCAGTTTATCAGAGAACACTGAAGCTTTCTTT	CASSLSENTEAFF
-	TRBV4-1	TRBJ2-1	-	TGCGCCAGCAGCCAAGATTTACTTTTATGGAGGGTGAATGAGCAGTTCTTC	CASSQDLLLWRVNEQFF
-	TRBV6-6	TRBJ2-3	TRBD2	TGTGCCAGCTCCGGCTCAGGGAGGGACACAGATACGCAGTATTTT	CASSGSGRDTDTQYF
-	TRBV5-4	TRBJ1-2	-	TGTGCCAGCAGCTTGGCAGGACAGAGTAACTATGGCTACACCTTC	CASSLAGQSNYGYTF
-	TRBV14	TRBJ2-7	-	TGTGCCAGCAGCCCCTTAACAGCAGGGCGAGACGAGCAGTACTTC	CASSPLTAGRDEQYF
-	TRBV27	TRBJ1-5	TRBD1	TGTGCCAGCAGTTCTACAGGGGAGTACTATCAGCCCCAGCATTTT	CASSSTGEYYQPQHF
many	TRBV4-1	TRBJ1-2	TRBD1	TGCGCCAGCAGCCAGGCGGGGACAGGCTATGGCTACACCTTC	CASSQAGTGYGYTF
-	TRBV5-1	TRBJ2-1	TRBD2	TGCGCCAGCAGCTTGGTATCAAGCGGGAGCTCCTACAATGAGCAGTTCTTC	CASSLVSSGSSYNEQFF
-	TRBV7-9	TRBJ1-1	-	TGTGCCAGCAGCTCGTCGGGACACATGAACACTGAAGCTTTCTTT	CASSSSGHMNTEAFF
-	TRBV11-1	TRBJ1-6	-	TGTGCCAGCAGCTCCGGACAGCGAAGGGAATCACCCCTCCACTTT	CASSSGQRRESPLHF